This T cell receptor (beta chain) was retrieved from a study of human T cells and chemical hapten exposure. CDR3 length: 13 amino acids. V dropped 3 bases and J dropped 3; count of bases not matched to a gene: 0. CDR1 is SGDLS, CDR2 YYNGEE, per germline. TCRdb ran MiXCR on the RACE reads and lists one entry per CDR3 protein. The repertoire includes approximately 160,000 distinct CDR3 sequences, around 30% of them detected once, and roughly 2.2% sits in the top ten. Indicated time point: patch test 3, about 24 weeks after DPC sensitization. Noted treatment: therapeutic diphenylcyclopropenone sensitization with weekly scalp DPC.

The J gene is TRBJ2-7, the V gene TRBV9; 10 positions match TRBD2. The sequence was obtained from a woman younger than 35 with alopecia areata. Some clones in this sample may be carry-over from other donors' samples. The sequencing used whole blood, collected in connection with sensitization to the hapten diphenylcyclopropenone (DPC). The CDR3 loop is CASSGTSGYEQYF. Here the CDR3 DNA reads TGTGCCAGCAGCGGGACTAGCGGCTACGAGCAGTACTTC.